Listed below are T cell receptor beta chains from one sample, sequenced in a study of T cell clusters in autoimmune cytopenias. TCRdb re-analyzed the multiplex PCR reads; it lists each CDR3 protein once, without DNA. This sample's table reports 2,500 to 3,500 distinct CDR3 sequences. Sequenced material: peripheral blood. The source is a human donor with an autoimmune cytopenia or autoimmune hepatitis (not recorded which). CDR3s include the opening cysteine and the closing phenylalanine or tryptophan. The order of the fields is CDR3 protein, J gene, clone size, V gene. Clone sizes are given selectively: once, few, many, or a class where the clone is expanded.

CDR3aa: CASSGNTDTQYF
j_gene: TRBJ2-3
abundance: medium-sized
v_gene: TRBV5-6

CDR3aa: CASSLTGGYLYEQYF
j_gene: TRBJ2-7
abundance: medium-sized
v_gene: TRBV27

CDR3aa: CASSQEDRYEQYF
j_gene: TRBJ2-7
abundance: .
v_gene: TRBV4-3

CDR3aa: CASSLAPDGNQPQHF
j_gene: TRBJ1-5
abundance: medium-sized
v_gene: TRBV5-6

CDR3aa: CATSRDRTGADQETQYF
j_gene: TRBJ2-5
abundance: .
v_gene: TRBV15

CDR3aa: CATSDHRGLSTDTQYF
j_gene: TRBJ2-3
abundance: .
v_gene: TRBV24-1

CDR3aa: CASSIRQGDEQYF
j_gene: TRBJ2-7
abundance: medium-sized
v_gene: TRBV19

CDR3aa: CASSYGTKNGYTF
j_gene: TRBJ1-2
abundance: .
v_gene: TRBV5-6

CDR3aa: CASSVSSSEETQYF
j_gene: TRBJ2-5
abundance: .
v_gene: TRBV27

CDR3aa: CAISESFIGYYEQYF
j_gene: TRBJ2-7
abundance: medium-sized
v_gene: TRBV10-3

CDR3aa: CSVEDPTSGVEQYF
j_gene: TRBJ2-7
abundance: large
v_gene: TRBV29-1

CDR3aa: CAWSKGGGWGETQYF
j_gene: TRBJ2-5
abundance: .
v_gene: TRBV30

CDR3aa: CASSLGPAYEQFF
j_gene: TRBJ2-1
abundance: .
v_gene: TRBV27

CDR3aa: CSARWGSYNEQFF
j_gene: TRBJ2-1
abundance: medium-sized
v_gene: TRBV29-1

CDR3aa: CASSLAGQGYTDTQYF
j_gene: TRBJ2-3
abundance: .
v_gene: TRBV5-1

CDR3aa: CASSARRGPGELFF
j_gene: TRBJ2-2
abundance: medium-sized
v_gene: TRBV27

CDR3aa: CASSLSEGLAGGHEQFF
j_gene: TRBJ2-1
abundance: .
v_gene: TRBV7-9

CDR3aa: CSVEGEGAYNEQFF
j_gene: TRBJ2-1
abundance: medium-sized
v_gene: TRBV29-1

CDR3aa: CASSPRSGGEQPQHF
j_gene: TRBJ1-5
abundance: .
v_gene: TRBV27

CDR3aa: CASRAGRNEKLFF
j_gene: TRBJ1-4
abundance: medium-sized
v_gene: TRBV6-5

CDR3aa: CASYGPYEQYF
j_gene: TRBJ2-7
abundance: medium-sized
v_gene: TRBV27

CDR3aa: CASSSPDRPSYEQYF
j_gene: TRBJ2-7
abundance: .
v_gene: TRBV5-4

CDR3aa: CAIRDSSGRTRNEQFF
j_gene: TRBJ2-1
abundance: medium-sized
v_gene: TRBV10-3

CDR3aa: CASSALGGNEQFF
j_gene: TRBJ2-1
abundance: medium-sized
v_gene: TRBV19

CDR3aa: CASTDSSRQGIGETQYF
j_gene: TRBJ2-5
abundance: .
v_gene: TRBV7-6

CDR3aa: CASRDRGPDTQYF
j_gene: TRBJ2-3
abundance: large
v_gene: TRBV27

CDR3aa: CSVEDPLWVVQFF
j_gene: TRBJ2-1
abundance: large
v_gene: TRBV29-1

CDR3aa: CAWINPRDYTGELFF
j_gene: TRBJ2-2
abundance: .
v_gene: TRBV30

CDR3aa: CASSLRPGPPNEQFF
j_gene: TRBJ2-1
abundance: medium-sized
v_gene: TRBV7-2

CDR3aa: CASRESGRDPYNEQFF
j_gene: TRBJ2-1
abundance: medium-sized
v_gene: TRBV27

CDR3aa: CASSPGPIYYEQYF
j_gene: TRBJ2-7
abundance: medium-sized
v_gene: TRBV5-4

CDR3aa: CASSLRPGTHEQYF
j_gene: TRBJ2-7
abundance: medium-sized
v_gene: TRBV27

CDR3aa: CATSTLAGGVETQYF
j_gene: TRBJ2-5
abundance: medium-sized
v_gene: TRBV15

CDR3aa: CSAREGLAAYNEQFF
j_gene: TRBJ2-1
abundance: .
v_gene: TRBV20-1

CDR3aa: CASSQDRGKPYEQYF
j_gene: TRBJ2-7
abundance: .
v_gene: TRBV4-3

CDR3aa: CASSTGVSWTEAFF
j_gene: TRBJ1-1
abundance: .
v_gene: TRBV10-2

CDR3aa: CAWSNTVNYGYTF
j_gene: TRBJ1-2
abundance: medium-sized
v_gene: TRBV30

CDR3aa: CSAGLAGVYTGELFF
j_gene: TRBJ2-2
abundance: .
v_gene: TRBV29-1

CDR3aa: CACSKTGFNEKLFF
j_gene: TRBJ1-4
abundance: .
v_gene: TRBV30

CDR3aa: CASSIRGMNAEAFF
j_gene: TRBJ1-1
abundance: .
v_gene: TRBV19

CDR3aa: CASGEGDAYEQYF
j_gene: TRBJ2-7
abundance: .
v_gene: TRBV6-5

CDR3aa: CASSLRGGLALNTGELFF
j_gene: TRBJ2-2
abundance: medium-sized
v_gene: TRBV27

CDR3aa: CASRPREAYEQYF
j_gene: TRBJ2-7
abundance: medium-sized
v_gene: TRBV5-6

CDR3aa: CSVEVADYYEQYF
j_gene: TRBJ2-7
abundance: large
v_gene: TRBV29-1

CDR3aa: CASSIGTGDYGYTF
j_gene: TRBJ1-2
abundance: medium-sized
v_gene: TRBV19

CDR3aa: CASSLEAETQYF
j_gene: TRBJ2-5
abundance: .
v_gene: TRBV11-2